This T cell receptor beta chain was sequenced for a study of OX40 agonist ivuxolimab in advanced cancers. This clone is classed as medium-sized. Germline trimming cut 0 bases from V and 7 bases from J; bases unmatched to any gene: 9. This CDR3 has 17 residues. Per the germline V gene, CDR1 is MGHRA and CDR2 is YSYEKL. Using immunoSEQ multiplex PCR, the repertoire was profiled, and TCRdb retains in-frame clones only, with some absent. This sample has some 50,000 clones; approximately 78% occur once, and the top ten carry approximately 0.62%. The sample here was CD4+ or CD8+ T cells sorted from blood, taken in a trial of the OX40 agonist ivuxolimab. The TCR was taken from an adult with an advanced solid tumor such as melanoma, head and neck, liver or kidney cancer. The V gene is TRBV4-1, the J gene TRBJ1-6; TRBD1 matches 7 bases. The CDR3 coding sequence is TGCGCCAGCAGCCAAGAGGCAAGACAGGGAGGGAATTCACCCCTCCACTTT. It specifies CASSQEARQGGNSPLHF.